Presented here are 21 T cell receptor beta chains from one specimen sequenced in a study of blood T cells in healthy people across ages. Then a second PCR, running roughly 7 to 11 cycles, was carried out with a sample-barcoded 5' primer and a J-beta primer mix. TCRdb re-called the 5' RACE reads through MiXCR, storing one row per CDR3 protein. This table has 1.5 million to 2 million distinct CDR3 sequences, about 50% appearing once. The sample was blood. All receptors come from a woman in her thirties or forties in good health.

The chain joins TRBV2 to TRBJ2-2, with D unclear. The CDR3 has 13 residues. The germline V and J ends were trimmed by 3 bases and 7 bases, with 9 bases remaining between them. Germline CDR1 reads SNHLY; CDR2 reads FYNNEI. CDR3 amino acids: CASSDQASGELFF. For the CDR3, the DNA is TGTGCCAGCAGTGACCAGGCGAGCGGGGAGCTGTTTTTT.

This chain uses TRBV29-1 with TRBJ2-2, with 9 positions matching TRBD1. Trimming took 4 bases from V and 3 from J; bases not matched to a gene: 9. CDR3 size: 16 residues. Germline-derived CDR1 and CDR2 are SQVTM and ANQGSEA. The CDR3 region has the DNA TGCAGCGTTGCGGGACAGGGCAATTTAGACACCGGGGAGCTGTTTTTT. Protein product: CSVAGQGNLDTGELFF.

The V call is TRBV7-2, the J call TRBJ1-4, with a possible D match to TRBD1 (6 bases). V was shortened by 3 bases and J by 8 bases, with 10 bases between the two germline ends. The CDR3 sequence is 13 residues long. Germline loops: CDR1 SGHTA, CDR2 FQGNSA. In DNA form, the CDR3 reads TGTGCCAGCAGCTTTTATGGGGGCGAAAAACTGTTTTTT. It yields the protein CASSFYGGEKLFF.

V is TRBV7-3 and J is TRBJ2-3, with TRBD1 identical over 8 bases. The junction had 3 bases not matched to a gene; V was cut back by 1 base and J by 0 bases. CDR1 SGHTA and CDR2 FQGTGA come from the germline V gene. The CDR3 covers 16 residues. The CDR3 spells CASSLIQGASTDTQYF. CDR3 sequence (DNA): TGTGCCAGCAGCTTAATCCAGGGGGCGAGCACAGATACGCAGTATTTT.

The CDR3 coding sequence is TGTGCCAGCAGCTACCCAGGGACAACTAATGAAAAACTGTTTTTT. Amino acid sequence: CASSYPGTTNEKLFF. This chain joins TRBV5-5 and TRBJ1-4; possible D gene TRBD1, 5 bases. The V end lost 3 bases, the J end lost 0 bases, and 9 bases lay between the germline ends. The CDR3 runs to 15 residues. CDR1 is SGHKS, CDR2 YYEKEE, per germline (reference sequence).

This clonotype was seen more than once but under ten times. The chain joins TRBV29-1 to TRBJ2-5; TRBD2 matches at 8 bases. CDR1 is SQVTM and CDR2 is ANQGSEA in the germline V gene. The CDR3 totals 13 residues. V trimming: 7 bases; J trimming: 5 bases; junction bases outside the gene matches: 9. The CDR3 region has the DNA TGCAGCGGCGGGGGGCGTTTTATGGAGACCCAGTACTTC. This sequence encodes CSGGGRFMETQYF.

J is TRBJ2-2 and V is TRBV20-1, with TRBD2 identical over 9 bases. The CDR3 covers 15 residues. Germline assignment: CDR1 DFQATT and CDR2 SNEGSKA (reference sequence). V gave up 3 bases and J gave up 4 bases; unmatched junction bases: 6. The CDR3 loop reads CSASPLAGATGELFF. Written as DNA, the CDR3 is TGCAGTGCTAGCCCTTTAGCGGGGGCCACCGGGGAGCTGTTTTTT.

The chain uses TRBV11-1 and TRBJ2-7, with D tentatively TRBD2 (6 bases). The germline V gene encodes CDR1 SGHAT and CDR2 FQDESV (reference sequence). V lost 5 bases and J 1 base, leaving 15 bases between the germline ends. The CDR3 is 15 amino acids. CDR3 in amino acids: CASSLLVAGSYEQYF. DNA of the CDR3: TGTGCCAGCAGCCTACTAGTTGCGGGATCCTACGAGCAGTACTTC.

There are many counts of this clonotype. The rearrangement joins TRBV4-2 to TRBJ1-4; D remains unclear. The CDR3 extends over 14 amino acids. Germline V gives CDR1 LGHNA, CDR2 YNFKEQ. The ends were cut back, 3 bases at V and 2 bases at J, with 7 bases in the middle. In DNA, the CDR3 is TGTGCCAGCAGCCAGGGAGGTACTAATGAAAAACTGTTTTTT. The encoded protein is CASSQGGTNEKLFF.

This chain connects TRBV28 to TRBJ2-4; 13 nucleotides match TRBD2. The assigned J gene may be wrong: the sequence end matches TRBJ2-5 better. Germline CDR1 MDHEN, CDR2 SYDVKM. CDR3 length: 18 amino acids. This CDR3 is CASSSLSFGLAGAETQYF. CDR3 bases: TGTGCCAGCAGTTCCCTATCCTTCGGACTAGCGGGGGCAGAGACCCAGTACTTC.

This clonotype has a handful of counts. This chain joins TRBV6-2 or TRBV6-3 and TRBJ2-1; TRBD2 matches at 13 bases. CDR1 and CDR2 from the germline V gene are MNHEY and SVGEGT. Trimming cost V 4 bases and J 4 bases; bases outside gene matches: 13. The CDR3 has 19 residues. In DNA, the CDR3 is TGTGCCAGCAGTTCGCCGGGTCCGGGACTAGCGGGGAGGTACAATGAGCAGTTCTTC. It codes for CASSSPGPGLAGRYNEQFF.

The chain employs TRBV20-1 and TRBJ1-2; TRBD1 agrees at 9 bases. The trim removed 4 bases at V and 7 bases at J, leaving 4 bases unmatched. Looked up from germline, CDR1 is DFQATT and CDR2 is SNEGSKA (reference sequence). The CDR3 is made up of 12 amino acids. The chain's CDR3 is CSAKQGAVGYTF. The CDR3 DNA is TGCAGTGCTAAACAGGGGGCGGTTGGCTACACCTTC.

The V gene is TRBV7-6, the J gene TRBJ2-7; D possibly corresponds to TRBD1 (5 bases). The CDR3 consists of 14 residues. CDR1 is SGHVS and CDR2 is FNYEAQ in the germline V gene. Deletions cut 5 bases from V and 3 bases from J, with 14 bases between. CDR3 region: CASSVTDSYYEQYF. CDR3 bases: TGTGCCAGCAGCGTGACCGACAGCTACTACGAGCAGTACTTC.

The gene calls are TRBV4-1 and TRBJ2-2; 7 nucleotides line up with TRBD1. Germline trimming cut 2 bases from V and 1 base from J; bases unmatched to any gene: 7. Germline loops: CDR1 MGHRA, CDR2 YSYEKL. The CDR3 has 17 residues. DNA for the CDR3: TGCGCCAGCAGCCAAAAAAGACAGGGAAGGAACACCGGGGAGCTGTTTTTT. It yields the protein CASSQKRQGRNTGELFF.

The chain joins TRBV7-2 to TRBJ2-5; TRBD1 might be the D (7 bases). Germline CDR1 reads SGHTA; CDR2 reads FQGNSA. The CDR3 is 16 residues long. Between the trimmed V and J ends, which lost 2 bases and 5 bases, there was a span of 18 bases. This CDR3 is CASSLPGRRGRETQYF. In nucleotides, the CDR3 is TGTGCCAGCAGCTTACCCGGCAGGAGGGGGCGGGAGACCCAGTACTTC. The entire variable domain, with the rest obtained from reference TRBV7-2 and TRBJ2-5, is as follows: GAGVSQSPSNKVTEKGKDVELRCDPISGHTALYWYRQSLGQGLEFLIYFQGNSAPDKSGLPSDRFSAERTGGSVSTLTIQRTQQEDSAVYLCASSLPGRRGRETQYFGPGTRLLVL.

This rearrangement joins TRBV5-1 to TRBJ1-4, with TRBD1 matching over 8 bases. V lost 0 bases and J lost 4; bases outside the gene matches: 5. CDR1 and CDR2 from the germline V gene are SGHRS and YFSETQ. This CDR3 has 16 amino acids. The CDR3 loop reads CASSLVGGQVNEKLFF. Here the CDR3 DNA reads TGCGCCAGCAGCTTGGTCGGGGGACAGGTTAATGAAAAACTGTTTTTT.

The chain recombines TRBV4-2 with TRBJ2-3; D gene uncertain. CDR3 length: 16 amino acids. V lost 0 bases, J lost 0 bases, and 10 bases lay in between. Germline lookup yields CDR1 LGHNA and CDR2 YNFKEQ. This CDR3 reads CASSQEGRRSTDTQYF. The CDR3 nucleotides are TGTGCCAGCAGCCAAGAAGGCAGAAGAAGCACAGATACGCAGTATTTT.

This clonotype was detected a few times. The chain carries TRBV7-2 and TRBJ2-3, with D perhaps being TRBD1 or TRBD2 (7 bases each). Deletions cut 5 bases from V and 3 bases from J, with 15 bases between. CDR1 and CDR2 from the germline V gene are SGHTA and FQGNSA. This CDR3 comprises 15 residues. This CDR3 is CASSRGEGATDTQYF. As DNA, the CDR3 is TGTGCCAGCAGCCGGGGGGAGGGGGCAACAGATACGCAGTATTTT.

V usage is TRBV11-2 and J usage is TRBJ2-5, with 7 bases aligning to TRBD2. Germline-derived CDR1 and CDR2 are SGHAT and FQNNGV. Losses at the gene ends were 5 bases for V and 5 bases for J; bases not matched to a gene: 14. The CDR3 totals 16 residues. The CDR3 region is CASSLTTGSGGETQYF. The CDR3 nucleotides read TGTGCCAGCAGCCTAACTACCGGGTCGGGGGGTGAGACCCAGTACTTC.

The chain has TRBV24-1 and TRBJ2-1, with 11 bases matching TRBD1. Germline V CDR1 and CDR2: KGHDR, SFDVKD. The CDR3 loop spans 16 amino acids. Trimming took 4 bases from V and 5 from J; bases not matched to a gene: 6. The CDR3 spells CATSDRGQGANNEQFF. CDR3 bases: TGTGCCACCAGTGACCGAGGACAGGGGGCGAACAATGAGCAGTTCTTC.

This sequence joins TRBV5-5 and TRBJ2-3; 7 bases fit TRBD1. Trimming took 0 bases from V and 6 from J; bases not matched to a gene: 4. Germline CDR1 is SGHKS and CDR2 is YYEKEE (reference sequence). This CDR3 has 14 residues. The CDR3 bases are TGTGCCAGCAGCTTGGTTCGCAGGGGGGATACGCAGTATTTT. It encodes CASSLVRRGDTQYF.